This record looks at one TCR beta chain sequence and its context. Its antigen is as yet unknown. TCRdb reanalysed the RT-PCR reads using MiXCR and keeps one entry per CDR3 protein. The repertoire has roughly 460,000 distinct CDR3 sequences, approximately 11% of them found once; the top ten carry 12%. The data originate from a study of response to subunit inactivated influenza vaccine. The study, taken as a whole, reports: Authors suggested each seasonal influenza vaccination recruits few new T cells.

The CDR3 is 15 residues long. V gave up 3 bases and J gave up 3 bases, with 14 bases separating them. Germline V gene sequence: CDR1 SEHNR, CDR2 FQNEAQ (reference sequence). Sequenced material: PBMCs from blood, taken about 40 days after vaccination. The sequence came from a man between 45 and 60 years old who received an inactivated influenza vaccine. The chain uses TRBV7-9 and TRBJ2-5; D remains unclear. The CDR3 loop is CASSFIGVQEETQYF. As DNA, the CDR3 is TGTGCCAGCAGCTTTATTGGGGTCCAGGAAGAGACCCAGTACTTC. The variable domain in full, with the rest retrieved from reference TRBV7-9 and TRBJ2-5, is DTGVSQNPRHKITKRGQNVTFRCDPISEHNRLYWYRQTLGQGPEFLTYFQNEAQLEKSRLLSDRFSAERPKGSFSTLEIQRTEQGDSAMYLCASSFIGVQEETQYFGPGTRLLVL.